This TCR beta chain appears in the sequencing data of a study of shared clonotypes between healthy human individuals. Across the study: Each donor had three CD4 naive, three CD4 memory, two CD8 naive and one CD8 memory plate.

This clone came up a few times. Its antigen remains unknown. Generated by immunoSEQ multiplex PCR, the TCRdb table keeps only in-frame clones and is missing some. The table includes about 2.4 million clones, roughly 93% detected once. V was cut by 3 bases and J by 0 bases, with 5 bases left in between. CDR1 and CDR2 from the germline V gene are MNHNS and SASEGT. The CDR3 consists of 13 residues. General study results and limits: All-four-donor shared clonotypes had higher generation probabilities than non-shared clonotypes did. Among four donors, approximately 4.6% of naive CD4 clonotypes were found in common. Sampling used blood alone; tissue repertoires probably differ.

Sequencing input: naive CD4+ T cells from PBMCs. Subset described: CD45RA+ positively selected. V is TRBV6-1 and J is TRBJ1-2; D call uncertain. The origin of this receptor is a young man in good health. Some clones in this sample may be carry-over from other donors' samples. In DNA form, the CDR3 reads TGTGCCAGCAGTGAGACAACTAACTATGGCTACACCTTC. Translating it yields CASSETTNYGYTF.